Given below is one T cell receptor beta chain in context. Its antigen is unidentified. This sample is part of a study of T cells after posttransplantation cyclophosphamide. The study, taken as a whole, reports: Later post-transplant blood repertoires were often dominated by donor CD8+ memory clones.

Using immunoSEQ multiplex PCR, the repertoire was profiled, and TCRdb retains in-frame clones only, with some absent. The table shows some 15,000 clones, with 60% to 80% occurring only once. Busulfan-fludarabine conditioning, marrow transplant, and cyclophosphamide on days +3 and +4 were administered. Trimming shortened V by 0 bases and J by 5 bases, and 11 bases separated the two germline ends. This CDR3 is built from 14 residues. Germline CDR1 reads SEHNR; CDR2 reads FQNEAQ (reference sequence). The clonotype was recovered from a female patient in her 40s who received an allogeneic stem cell transplant from a related donor, was CMV-positive, and had no GVHD. Part of the T cell pool may stem from the graft donor. Sample: CD8+ T cells sorted from PBMCs, taken roughly 250 weeks after a stem cell transplant with posttransplant cyclophosphamide. The chain joins TRBV7-9 to TRBJ2-7; weak D call: TRBD2 (5 bases). The CDR3 region is CASSLAVIGNEQYF. Written as DNA, the CDR3 is TGTGCCAGCAGCTTAGCCGTGATCGGGAACGAGCAGTACTTC.